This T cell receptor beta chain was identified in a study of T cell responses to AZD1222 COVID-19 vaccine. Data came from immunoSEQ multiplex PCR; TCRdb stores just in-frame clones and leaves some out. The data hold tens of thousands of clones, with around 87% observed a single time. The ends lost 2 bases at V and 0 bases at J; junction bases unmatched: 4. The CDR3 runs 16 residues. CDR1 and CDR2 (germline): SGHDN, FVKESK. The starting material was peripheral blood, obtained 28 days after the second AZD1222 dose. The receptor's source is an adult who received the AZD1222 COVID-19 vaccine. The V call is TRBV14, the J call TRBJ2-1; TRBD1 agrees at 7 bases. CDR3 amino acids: CASSQKTGSSYNEQFF. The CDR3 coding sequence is TGTGCCAGCAGCCAAAAGACAGGGAGCTCCTACAATGAGCAGTTCTTC.